This record looks at one T cell receptor beta chain sequence and its context. Its antigen is as yet unknown. Trimming took off 5 bases at V and 1 base at J, with 11 bases between the two ends. This CDR3 is built from 14 residues. In germline, CDR1 is SEHNR, CDR2 FQNEAQ (reference sequence). The data were obtained in a study of OX40 agonist ivuxolimab in advanced cancers. Study-wide context: Patients were infused with ivuxolimab every 2 weeks at 0.01 to 10 mg/kg. Melanoma, hepatocellular carcinoma, head and neck or renal cell cancer occurred in dose-escalation patients.

Regarding the study as a whole: No antigen was identified for the clonally expanded peripheral T cells.

Clones were read by immunoSEQ multiplex PCR, and TCRdb kept only the in-frame ones, dropping some. The sample records 70,000 to 75,000 clones, about 85% being singletons. The genes are TRBV7-9 and TRBJ2-5; a weak D match, TRBD1 (6 bases). The sample in question was CD4+ or CD8+ T cells sorted from blood, obtained in a trial of the OX40 agonist ivuxolimab. This TCR was sampled from an adult with an advanced solid tumor such as melanoma, head and neck, liver or kidney cancer. CDR3 sequence: CASSPWTAQETQYF. The DNA for the CDR3 is TGTGCCAGCAGCCCTTGGACAGCCCAAGAGACCCAGTACTTC.